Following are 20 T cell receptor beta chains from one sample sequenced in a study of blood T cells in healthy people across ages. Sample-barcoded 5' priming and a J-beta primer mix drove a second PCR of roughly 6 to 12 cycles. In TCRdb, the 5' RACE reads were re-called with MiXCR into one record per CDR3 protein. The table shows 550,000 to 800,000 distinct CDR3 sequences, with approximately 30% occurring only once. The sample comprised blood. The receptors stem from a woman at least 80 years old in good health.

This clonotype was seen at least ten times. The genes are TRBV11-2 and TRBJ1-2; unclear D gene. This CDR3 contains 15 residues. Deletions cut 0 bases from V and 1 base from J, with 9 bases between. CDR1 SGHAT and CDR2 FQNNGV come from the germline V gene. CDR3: CASSLDMSYNYGYTF. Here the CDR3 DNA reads TGTGCCAGCAGCTTAGATATGAGCTATAACTATGGCTACACCTTC.

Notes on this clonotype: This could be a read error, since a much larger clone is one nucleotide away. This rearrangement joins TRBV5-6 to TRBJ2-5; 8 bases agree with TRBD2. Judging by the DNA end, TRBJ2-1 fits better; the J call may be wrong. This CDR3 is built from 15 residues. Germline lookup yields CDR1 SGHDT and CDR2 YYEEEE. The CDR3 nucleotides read TGTGCCAGCAGCTTGGCCGGGAGGGGCCAAGAGACCCAGTTCTTC. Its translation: CASSLAGRGQETQFF.

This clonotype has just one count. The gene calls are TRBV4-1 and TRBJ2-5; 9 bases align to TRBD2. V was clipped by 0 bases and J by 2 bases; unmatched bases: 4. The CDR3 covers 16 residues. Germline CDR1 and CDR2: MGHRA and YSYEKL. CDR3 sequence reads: CASSQEGLALQETQYF. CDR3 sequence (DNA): TGCGCCAGCAGCCAAGAGGGACTAGCATTACAAGAGACCCAGTACTTC.

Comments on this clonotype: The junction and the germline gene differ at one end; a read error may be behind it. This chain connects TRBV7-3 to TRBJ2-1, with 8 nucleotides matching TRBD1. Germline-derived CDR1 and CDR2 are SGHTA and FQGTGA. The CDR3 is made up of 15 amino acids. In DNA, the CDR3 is TGTGCCAGCAGCCGCGGGACAGGCTGGGGGAATGGGCAGTTCTTC. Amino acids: CASSRGTGWGNGQFF.

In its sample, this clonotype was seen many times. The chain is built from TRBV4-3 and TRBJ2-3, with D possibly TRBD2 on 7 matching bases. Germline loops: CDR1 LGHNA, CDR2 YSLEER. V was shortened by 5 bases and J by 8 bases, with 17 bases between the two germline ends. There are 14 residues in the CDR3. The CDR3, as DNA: TGCGCCAGCAGCTTGGAACGGGGGGCAGGTACGCAGTATTTT. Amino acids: CASSLERGAGTQYF.

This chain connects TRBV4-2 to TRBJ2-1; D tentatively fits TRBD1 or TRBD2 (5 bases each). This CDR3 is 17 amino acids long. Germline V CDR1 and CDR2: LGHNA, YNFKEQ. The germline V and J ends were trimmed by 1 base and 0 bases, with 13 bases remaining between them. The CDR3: CASSQGLSGSSYNEQFF. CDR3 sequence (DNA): TGTGCCAGCAGCCAAGGATTGTCAGGGAGCTCCTACAATGAGCAGTTCTTC.

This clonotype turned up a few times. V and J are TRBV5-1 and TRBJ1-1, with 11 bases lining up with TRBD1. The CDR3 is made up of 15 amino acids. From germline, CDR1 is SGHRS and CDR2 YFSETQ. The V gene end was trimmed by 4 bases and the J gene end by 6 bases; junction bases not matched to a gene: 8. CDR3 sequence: CASSGKGQGVSEAFF. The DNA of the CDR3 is TGCGCCAGCAGCGGGAAGGGACAGGGGGTCTCTGAAGCTTTCTTT.

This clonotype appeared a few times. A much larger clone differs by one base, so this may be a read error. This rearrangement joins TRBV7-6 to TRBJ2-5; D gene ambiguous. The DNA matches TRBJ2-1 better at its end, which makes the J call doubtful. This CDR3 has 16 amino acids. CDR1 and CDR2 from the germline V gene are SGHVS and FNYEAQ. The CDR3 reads CASSSGLPLLQETQFF. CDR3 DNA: TGTGCCAGCAGCTCAGGCCTCCCCCTCCTGCAAGAGACCCAGTTCTTC.

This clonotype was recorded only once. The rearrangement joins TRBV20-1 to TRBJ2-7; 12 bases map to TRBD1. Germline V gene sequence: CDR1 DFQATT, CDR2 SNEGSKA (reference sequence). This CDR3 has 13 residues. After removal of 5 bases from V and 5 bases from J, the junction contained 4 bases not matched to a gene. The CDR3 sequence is CSAPGQGANEQYF. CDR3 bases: TGCAGTGCTCCGGGACAGGGGGCTAACGAGCAGTACTTC.

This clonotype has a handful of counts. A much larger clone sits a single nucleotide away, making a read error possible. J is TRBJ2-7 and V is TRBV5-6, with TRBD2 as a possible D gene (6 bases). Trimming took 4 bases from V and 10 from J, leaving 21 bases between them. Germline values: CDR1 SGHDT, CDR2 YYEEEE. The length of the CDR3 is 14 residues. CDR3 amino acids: CASSGRMGGEAQYF. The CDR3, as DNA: TGTGCCAGCAGCGGTAGGATGGGGGGAGAGGCCCAGTACTTC.

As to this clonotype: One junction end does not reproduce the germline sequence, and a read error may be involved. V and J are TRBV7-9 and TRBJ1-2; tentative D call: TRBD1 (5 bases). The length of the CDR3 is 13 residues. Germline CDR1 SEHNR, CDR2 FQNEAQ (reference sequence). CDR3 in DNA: TGTGCCAGTAGCTTCCGGACATGGGATGGCTACACCTTC. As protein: CASSFRTWDGYTF.

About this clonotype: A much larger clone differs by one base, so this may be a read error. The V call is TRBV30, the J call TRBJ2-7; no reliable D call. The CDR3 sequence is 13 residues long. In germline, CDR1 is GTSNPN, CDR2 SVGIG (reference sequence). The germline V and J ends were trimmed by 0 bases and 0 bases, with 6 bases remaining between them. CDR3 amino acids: CAWSVHSSYEQYF. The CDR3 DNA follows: TGTGCCTGGAGTGTCCACAGCTCCTACGAGCAGTACTTC.

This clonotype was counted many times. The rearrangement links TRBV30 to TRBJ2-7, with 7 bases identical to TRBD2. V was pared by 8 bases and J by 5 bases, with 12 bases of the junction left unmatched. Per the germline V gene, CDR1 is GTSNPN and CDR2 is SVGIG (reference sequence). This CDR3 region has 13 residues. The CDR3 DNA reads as TGTGCCAAGGAACCTGAGGGGACTAACGAGCAGTACTTC. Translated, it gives CAKEPEGTNEQYF.

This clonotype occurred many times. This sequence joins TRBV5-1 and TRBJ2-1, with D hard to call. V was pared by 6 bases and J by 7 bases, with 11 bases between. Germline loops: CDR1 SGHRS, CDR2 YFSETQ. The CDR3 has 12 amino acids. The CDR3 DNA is TGCGCCAGCAAGAAGACGATGAATGAGCAGTTCTTC. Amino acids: CASKKTMNEQFF. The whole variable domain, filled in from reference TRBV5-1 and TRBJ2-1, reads KAGVTQTPRYLIKTRGQQVTLSCSPISGHRSVSWYQQTPGQGLQFLFEYFSETQRNKGNFPGRFSGRQFSNSRSEMNVSTLELGDSALYLCASKKTMNEQFFGPGTRLTVL.

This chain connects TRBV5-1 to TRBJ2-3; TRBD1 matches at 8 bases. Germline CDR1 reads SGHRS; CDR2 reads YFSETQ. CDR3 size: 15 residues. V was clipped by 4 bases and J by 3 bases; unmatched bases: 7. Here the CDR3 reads CASSHGQGGTDTQYF. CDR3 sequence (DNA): TGCGCCAGCAGCCACGGACAGGGCGGGACAGATACGCAGTATTTT.

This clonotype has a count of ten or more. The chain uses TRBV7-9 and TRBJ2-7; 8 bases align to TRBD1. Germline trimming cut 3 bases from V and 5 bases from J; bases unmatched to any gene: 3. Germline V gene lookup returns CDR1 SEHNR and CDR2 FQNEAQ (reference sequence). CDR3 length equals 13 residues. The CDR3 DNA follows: TGTGCCAGCAGCTTGCCAGGGGGCCACGAGCAGTACTTC. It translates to CASSLPGGHEQYF.

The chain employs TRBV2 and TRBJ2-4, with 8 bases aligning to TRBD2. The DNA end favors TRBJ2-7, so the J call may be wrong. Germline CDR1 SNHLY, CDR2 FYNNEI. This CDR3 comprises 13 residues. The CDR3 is CASTLADSYEQYF. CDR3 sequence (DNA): TGTGCCAGCACACTAGCGGATTCCTACGAGCAGTACTTC.

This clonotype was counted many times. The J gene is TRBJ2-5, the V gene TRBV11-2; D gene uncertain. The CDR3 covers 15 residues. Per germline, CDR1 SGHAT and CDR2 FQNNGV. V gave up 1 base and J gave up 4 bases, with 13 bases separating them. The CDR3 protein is CASSLVAAPGETQYF. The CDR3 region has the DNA TGTGCCAGCAGCTTAGTTGCGGCACCTGGAGAGACCCAGTACTTC.

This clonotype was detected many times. In DNA, the CDR3 is TGTGCCAGCATCCTTGGGGCCCTCAGCGGGGGGAAACAAGAGACCCAGTACTTC. Translating it yields CASILGALSGGKQETQYF. The V gene is TRBV7-6, the J gene TRBJ2-5; 9 bases align to TRBD2. Germline CDR1 SGHVS, CDR2 FNYEAQ. The V gene end was trimmed by 7 bases and the J gene end by 2 bases; junction bases not matched to a gene: 17. This CDR3 region has 18 residues.

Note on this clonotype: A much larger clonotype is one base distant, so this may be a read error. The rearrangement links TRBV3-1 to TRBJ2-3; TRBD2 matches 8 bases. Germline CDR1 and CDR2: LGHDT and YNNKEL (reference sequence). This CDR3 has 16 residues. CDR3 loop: CASSQKGLVSTGTQYF. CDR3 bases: TGTGCCAGCAGCCAAAAGGGACTAGTAAGCACAGGTACGCAGTATTTT.